The text below deals with one T cell receptor (beta chain). This sample was included in a study of blood T cells in healthy people across ages. It was with a sample-barcoded 5' primer and a J-beta primer mix that a second PCR of roughly 6 to 12 cycles was run. Via MiXCR, TCRdb re-called the 5' RACE reads, giving one row per CDR3 protein. The data show 1.5 million to 1.9 million distinct CDR3 sequences, approximately 43% seen once. V lost 1 base, J lost 3 bases, and 13 bases lay in between. The CDR3 extends over 15 amino acids. Germline V gene sequence: CDR1 ENHRY, CDR2 SYGVKD. The receptor was isolated from a woman younger than 35 in good health. Sequencing input: blood. The chain combines TRBV10-3 with TRBJ2-7; a weak D match, TRBD1 (6 bases). CDR3 nucleotides: TGTGCCATCAGTGAGTACTTACAGGGTGGCTACGAGCAGTACTTC. Translated: CAISEYLQGGYEQYF.